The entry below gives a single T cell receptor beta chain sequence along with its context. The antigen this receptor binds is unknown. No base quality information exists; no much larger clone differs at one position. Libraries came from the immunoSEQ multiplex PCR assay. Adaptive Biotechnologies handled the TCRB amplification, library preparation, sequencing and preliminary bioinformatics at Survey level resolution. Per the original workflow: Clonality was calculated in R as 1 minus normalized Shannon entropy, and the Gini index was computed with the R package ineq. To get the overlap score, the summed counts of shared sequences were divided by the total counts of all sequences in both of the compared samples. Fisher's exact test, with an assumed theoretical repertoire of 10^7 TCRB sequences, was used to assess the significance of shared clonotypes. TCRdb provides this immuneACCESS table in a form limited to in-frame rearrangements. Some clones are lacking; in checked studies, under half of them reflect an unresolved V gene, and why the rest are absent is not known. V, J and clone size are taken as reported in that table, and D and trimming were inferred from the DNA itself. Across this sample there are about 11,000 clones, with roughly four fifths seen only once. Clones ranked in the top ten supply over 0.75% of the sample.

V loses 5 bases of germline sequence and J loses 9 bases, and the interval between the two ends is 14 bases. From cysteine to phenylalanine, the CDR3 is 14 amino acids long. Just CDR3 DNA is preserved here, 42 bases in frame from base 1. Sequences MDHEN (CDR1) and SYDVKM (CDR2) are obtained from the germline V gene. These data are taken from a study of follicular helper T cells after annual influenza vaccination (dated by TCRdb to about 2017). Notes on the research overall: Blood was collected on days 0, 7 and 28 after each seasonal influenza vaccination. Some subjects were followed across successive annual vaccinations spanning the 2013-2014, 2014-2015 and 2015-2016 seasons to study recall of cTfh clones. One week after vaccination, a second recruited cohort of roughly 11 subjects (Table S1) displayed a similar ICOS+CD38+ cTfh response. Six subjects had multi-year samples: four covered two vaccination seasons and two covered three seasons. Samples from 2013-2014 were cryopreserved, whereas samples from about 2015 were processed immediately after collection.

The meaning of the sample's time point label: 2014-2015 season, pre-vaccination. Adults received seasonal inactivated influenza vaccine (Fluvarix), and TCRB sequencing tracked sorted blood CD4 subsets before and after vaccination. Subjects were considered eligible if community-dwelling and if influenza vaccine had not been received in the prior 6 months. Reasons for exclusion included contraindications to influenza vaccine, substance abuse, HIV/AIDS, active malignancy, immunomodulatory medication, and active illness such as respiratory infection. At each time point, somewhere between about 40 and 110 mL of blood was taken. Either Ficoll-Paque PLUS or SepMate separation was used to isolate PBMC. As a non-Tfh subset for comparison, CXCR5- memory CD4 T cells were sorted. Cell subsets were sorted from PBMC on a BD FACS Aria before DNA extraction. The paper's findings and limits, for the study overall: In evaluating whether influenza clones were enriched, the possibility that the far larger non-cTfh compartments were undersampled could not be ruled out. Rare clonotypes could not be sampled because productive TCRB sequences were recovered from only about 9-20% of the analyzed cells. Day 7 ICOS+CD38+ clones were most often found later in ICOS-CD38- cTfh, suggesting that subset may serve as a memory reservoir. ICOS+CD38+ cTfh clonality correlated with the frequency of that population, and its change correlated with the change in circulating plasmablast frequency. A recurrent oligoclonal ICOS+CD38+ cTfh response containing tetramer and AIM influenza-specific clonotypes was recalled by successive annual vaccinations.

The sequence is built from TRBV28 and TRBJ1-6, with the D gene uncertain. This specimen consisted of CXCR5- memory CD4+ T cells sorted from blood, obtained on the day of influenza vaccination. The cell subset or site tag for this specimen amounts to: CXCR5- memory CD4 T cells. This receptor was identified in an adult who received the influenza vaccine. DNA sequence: TGTGCCAGCAGTCTTCGTTCACGGGGTTCACCCCTCCACTTT. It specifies CASSLRSRGSPLHF.